This is a list of T cell receptor beta chains from one sample in a study of T cells in Graves' hyperthyroidism and ophthalmopathy. Via MiXCR, TCRdb re-called the multiplex PCR reads, giving one row per CDR3 protein. The sample has about 99,000 distinct CDR3 sequences, 47% seen once. Sequenced material: blood. The origin of the receptors is a man aged 35-49 years with Graves' hyperthyroidism. Both conserved end residues are part of each CDR3.

CDR3 protein: CASSSRDRPMNTEAFF
V gene: TRBV11-2

CDR3 protein: CASSGRGYTF
V gene: TRBV25-1

CDR3 protein: CATSRAQKSYEQYF
V gene: TRBV15

CDR3 protein: CASSLPVSNYGYTF
V gene: TRBV5-4

CDR3 protein: CAAYEQGIPSYNSPLHF
V gene: TRBV6-5

CDR3 protein: CASSLNPYTDTQYF
V gene: TRBV6-1

CDR3 protein: CASGGGNNSPLHF
V gene: TRBV5-1

CDR3 protein: CATSSLGQEVHEQYF
V gene: TRBV15

CDR3 protein: CAISEGLAGGTSGDF
V gene: TRBV10-3

CDR3 protein: CASSAGSIGELFF
V gene: TRBV19

CDR3 protein: CAGRLDGPANEQYF
V gene: TRBV5-1

CDR3 protein: CASSSLVDGEQFF
V gene: TRBV11-3

CDR3 protein: CASSFGAGNEQFF
V gene: TRBV7-2

CDR3 protein: CASSADRGPTNEKLFF
V gene: TRBV7-9

CDR3 protein: CASSLDGGGETGELFF
V gene: TRBV7-9

CDR3 protein: CASTNLQAEAFF
V gene: TRBV7-9

CDR3 protein: CASSSAGGWDTTYEQYF
V gene: TRBV7-2

CDR3 protein: CASSVGGQSYGYTF
V gene: TRBV5-4

CDR3 protein: CSADPGTVNTEAFF
V gene: TRBV20-1

CDR3 protein: CATSRDQTAARNEQFF
V gene: TRBV15

CDR3 protein: CATSEGGAGANVLTF
V gene: TRBV24-1

CDR3 protein: CASSVEGGTGGTEAFF
V gene: TRBV9

CDR3 protein: CASSEGLSTDTQYF
V gene: TRBV2

CDR3 protein: CASSVTGTVSQPQHF
V gene: TRBV7-2

CDR3 protein: CASSSGQGGSDTQYF
V gene: TRBV7-8

CDR3 protein: CSARGVSGSYEQYF
V gene: TRBV20-1

CDR3 protein: CASSTGTALYGYTF
V gene: TRBV5-6

CDR3 protein: CSVEVAGPTQYF
V gene: TRBV29-1

CDR3 protein: CSARARTGLGTEAFF
V gene: TRBV20-1

CDR3 protein: CASSYSKGGLGDTEAFF
V gene: TRBV11-2

CDR3 protein: CANSLYRGGYNEQFF
V gene: TRBV7-3

CDR3 protein: CASSSISGDFPYNEQFF
V gene: TRBV7-6

CDR3 protein: CASSLAGDNYGYTF
V gene: TRBV5-1

CDR3 protein: CSARAGTGAEAFF
V gene: TRBV20-1

CDR3 protein: CASRAGSRQYF
V gene: TRBV10-1

CDR3 protein: CASRGPGQTNTEAFF
V gene: TRBV2

CDR3 protein: CSARDGNLYGYTF
V gene: TRBV20-1

CDR3 protein: CATSATSGTVLNQPQHF
V gene: TRBV24-1

CDR3 protein: CASSPTRAPDTQYF
V gene: TRBV18

CDR3 protein: CASSFTGAANTEAFF
V gene: TRBV6-5

CDR3 protein: CASSFLWMNTEAFF
V gene: TRBV5-8